This entry lists 21 T cell receptor beta chains sequenced from one sample in a study of cytomegalovirus exposure and HLA in healthy donors. PCR employed 60 Vbeta and 13 Jbeta primers. The table came from immunoSEQ multiplex PCR; TCRdb's copy has only in-frame clones and leaves some out. Seen here are 180,000 or so clones, over 65% observed once, and the top ten hold around 1.5%. Specimen: PBMCs. The receptors stem from a man younger than 30 in good health and CMV-seronegative.

The chain combines TRBV28 with TRBJ1-2; D call uncertain. V was clipped by 3 bases and J by 9 bases, with 8 bases between them. The CDR3 has 11 residues. CDR1 is MDHEN and CDR2 is SYDVKM in the germline V gene. The CDR3 region is CASSFRGRYTF. The CDR3 DNA follows: TGTGCCAGCAGTTTTCGGGGTCGCTACACCTTC.

CDR3 bases: TGCGCCAGCAGCCAAGAGGGCCTTGGGCCCCAGCATTTT. The encoded protein is CASSQEGLGPQHF. The V call is TRBV4-1, the J call TRBJ1-5; D is undetermined. The CDR3 consists of 13 residues. Germline assignment: CDR1 MGHRA and CDR2 YSYEKL. Trimming removed 0 bases at V and 9 bases at J, with 9 bases between.

The chain carries TRBV5-1 and TRBJ1-1, with 8 bases fitting TRBD1. The trim removed 2 bases at V and 2 bases at J, leaving 5 bases unmatched. Germline V lookup: CDR1 SGHRS, CDR2 YFSETQ. CDR3 length: 15 residues. The DNA of the CDR3 is TGCGCCAGCAGCTTAACGACAGGGGAAAACACTGAAGCTTTCTTT. Protein product: CASSLTTGENTEAFF. The complete variable domain, with remaining parts taken from reference TRBV5-1 and TRBJ1-1, reads KAGVTQTPRYLIKTRGQQVTLSCSPISGHRSVSWYQQTPGQGLQFLFEYFSETQRNKGNFPGRFSGRQFSNSRSEMNVSTLELGDSALYLCASSLTTGENTEAFFGQGTRLTVV.

This sequence joins TRBV10-1 and TRBJ2-1; 15 nucleotides agree with TRBD2. The V gene end was trimmed by 0 bases and the J gene end by 8 bases; junction bases not matched to a gene: 5. CDR3 size: 17 residues. Germline V gives CDR1 WNHNN, CDR2 SYGVQD (reference sequence). The CDR3 DNA reads TGCGCCAGCAGTGAGTCGACAGGACTAGCGGGAGGGGATGAGCAGTTCTTC. Protein: CASSESTGLAGGDEQFF.

This clone has more than one count but fewer than ten. The genes are TRBV18 and TRBJ1-2, with 8 bases that match TRBD1. This CDR3 has 13 amino acids. The germline V gene has CDR1 KGHSH and CDR2 LQKENI. J gave up 5 bases and V 8 bases, and 7 bases lay outside the gene matches. CDR3 nucleotide sequence: TGTGCCAGCCCTTATCACAGGGGGTATGGCTACACCTTC. It is translated as CASPYHRGYGYTF.

The J gene is TRBJ2-7, the V gene TRBV7-9, with D tentatively TRBD2 (6 bases). This CDR3 comprises 16 residues. Germline loops: CDR1 SEHNR, CDR2 FQNEAQ (reference sequence). V shed 3 bases and J shed 0 bases, with 15 bases lying between them. CDR3 coding DNA: TGTGCCAGCAGCTTCGGGACTCCAGAGCTCTCCTACGAGCAGTACTTC. It specifies CASSFGTPELSYEQYF.

This clone is a singleton in its sample. The chain carries TRBV30 and TRBJ2-5; D remains ambiguous. The last part of the DNA fits TRBJ2-7 better; the J call may be wrong. This CDR3 contains 14 residues. CDR1 and CDR2 from the germline V gene are GTSNPN and SVGIG (reference sequence). CDR3 sequence: CAWSVLLGFYEQYF. The CDR3 DNA is TGTGCCTGGAGTGTACTTTTGGGCTTCTACGAGCAGTACTTC.

The rearrangement joins TRBV2 to TRBJ1-1; D possibly corresponds to TRBD1 (5 bases). V lost 4 bases, J lost 1 base, and 7 bases lay in between. CDR3 size: 13 residues. Germline V CDR1 and CDR2: SNHLY, FYNNEI. CDR3 loop: CASSGDWNTEAFF. Written as DNA, the CDR3 is TGTGCCAGCAGTGGGGACTGGAACACTGAAGCTTTCTTT.

This rearrangement joins TRBV9 to TRBJ2-5; perhaps TRBD2 as D (6 bases). Germline CDR1 reads SGDLS; CDR2 reads YYNGEE. CDR3 length: 15 residues. Trimming pared 0 bases from V and 5 bases from J, leaving 14 bases between. This CDR3 reads CASSVDPSDIETQYF. As DNA, the CDR3 is TGTGCCAGCAGCGTAGACCCTAGCGATATCGAGACCCAGTACTTC.

This sequence joins TRBV10-2 and TRBJ2-5; weak D call: TRBD2 (5 bases). The CDR3 is made up of 15 amino acids. Germline assignment: CDR1 WSHSY and CDR2 SAAADI. Trimming pared 0 bases from V and 4 bases from J, leaving 12 bases between. CDR3 sequence (DNA): TGCGCCAGCAGTGAGTCTTGGGAGATTCGAGAGACCCAGTACTTC. Translated: CASSESWEIRETQYF.

The chain recombines TRBV19 with TRBJ1-1, with 9 bases aligning to TRBD1. The CDR3 loop spans 14 amino acids. Germline CDR1 and CDR2: LNHDA and SQIVND (reference sequence). Trimming removed 4 bases from V and 10 bases from J; junction bases left unmatched: 10. CDR3 sequence reads: CASSTIGQGKAAFF. The CDR3 DNA reads TGTGCCAGTAGTACAATCGGACAGGGGAAGGCAGCTTTCTTT.

The V gene is TRBV14, the J gene TRBJ1-1; 11 bases align to TRBD1. The junction had 8 bases not matched to a gene; V was cut back by 1 base and J by 4 bases. CDR1 is SGHDN, CDR2 FVKESK, per germline. The CDR3 is made up of 17 amino acids. The DNA for the CDR3 is TGTGCCAGCAGCCAAGCGGGACGGGACAGGGGGGTCACTGAAGCTTTCTTT. It codes for CASSQAGRDRGVTEAFF.

The chain has TRBV23-1 and TRBJ2-5, with D perhaps matching TRBD2 (6 bases). TRBV23-1 is an open reading frame, and its role is uncertain. The CDR3 has 18 residues. Deletions cut 0 bases from V and 1 base from J, with 18 bases between. The CDR3 bases are TGCGCCAGCAGTCAATCCGCGGAACCCGGGACTTTCCAAGAGACCCAGTACTTC. This codes for CASSQSAEPGTFQETQYF.

V gene TRBV7-6 combines with J gene TRBJ2-1; TRBD2 matches at 8 bases. Germline assignment: CDR1 SGHVS and CDR2 FNYEAQ. The CDR3 contains 15 residues. Unmatched junction bases numbered 10, after V lost 0 bases and J lost 12 bases. CDR3 coding DNA: TGTGCCAGCAGCTTAGCGGCGGCGGGGGGCGCTGGGCAGTTCTTC. It is translated as CASSLAAAGGAGQFF.

The chain combines TRBV6-1 with TRBJ1-1; 7 bases line up with TRBD1. J lost 1 base, V lost 7 bases, and 6 bases had no gene match. This CDR3 region has 14 residues. The germline V gene has CDR1 MNHNS and CDR2 SASEGT. The CDR3 DNA follows: TGTGCCAGCAACGACAGGGTAAGGAACACTGAAGCTTTCTTT. Translated: CASNDRVRNTEAFF.

The chain uses TRBV29-1 and TRBJ2-2; 7 bases agree with TRBD1. The CDR3 is 14 residues long. V trimming: 5 bases; J trimming: 7 bases; junction bases outside the gene matches: 10. Germline V gene data show CDR1 as SQVTM and CDR2 as ANQGSEA. In DNA, the CDR3 is TGCAGCGTTTACCGACAGGGTGGTTTCGGGGAGCTGTTTTTT. Its protein product is CSVYRQGGFGELFF.

The V call is TRBV6-5, the J call TRBJ1-1; D not certain. The germline V and J ends were trimmed by 5 bases and 3 bases, with 13 bases remaining between them. Germline V gene sequence: CDR1 MNHEY, CDR2 SVGAGI. CDR3 size: 14 residues. Written as DNA, the CDR3 is TGTGCCAGCAGTGAAGGCGGTGGTTACACTGAAGCTTTCTTT. This sequence encodes CASSEGGGYTEAFF.

The gene calls are TRBV5-1 and TRBJ2-7; 8 nucleotides agree with TRBD1. This CDR3 is built from 13 residues. Germline CDR1 SGHRS, CDR2 YFSETQ. The ends lost 4 bases at V and 2 bases at J; junction bases unmatched: 2. The CDR3 sequence: CASSETGAYEQYF. The CDR3 coding sequence is TGCGCCAGCAGCGAGACAGGGGCCTACGAGCAGTACTTC.

The chain combines TRBV28 with TRBJ2-7; D gene unclear. V was clipped by 2 bases and J by 1 base, with 6 bases between them. The CDR3 totals 13 residues. The germline gives CDR1 MDHEN, CDR2 SYDVKM. The CDR3 reads CASSLTPSYEQYF. In DNA form, the CDR3 reads TGTGCCAGCAGTTTAACTCCATCCTACGAGCAGTACTTC.

This CDR3 reads CSATGFSGNTIYF. CDR3 nucleotide sequence: TGCAGCGCAACAGGGTTCTCTGGAAACACCATATATTTT. The chain employs TRBV29-1 and TRBJ1-3; D is perhaps TRBD1 (6 bases). V lost 7 bases and J 0 bases, leaving 10 bases between the germline ends. Germline CDR1 SQVTM, CDR2 ANQGSEA. This CDR3 contains 13 residues.

The V and J genes are TRBV30 and TRBJ1-2, with D uncertain. V shed 3 bases and J shed 3 bases, with 14 bases lying between them. Germline assignment: CDR1 GTSNPN and CDR2 SVGIG (reference sequence). This CDR3 comprises 14 residues. CDR3 bases: TGTGCCTGGAGCCTCACGTCCCGGGACTATGGCTACACCTTC. Amino acid sequence: CAWSLTSRDYGYTF.